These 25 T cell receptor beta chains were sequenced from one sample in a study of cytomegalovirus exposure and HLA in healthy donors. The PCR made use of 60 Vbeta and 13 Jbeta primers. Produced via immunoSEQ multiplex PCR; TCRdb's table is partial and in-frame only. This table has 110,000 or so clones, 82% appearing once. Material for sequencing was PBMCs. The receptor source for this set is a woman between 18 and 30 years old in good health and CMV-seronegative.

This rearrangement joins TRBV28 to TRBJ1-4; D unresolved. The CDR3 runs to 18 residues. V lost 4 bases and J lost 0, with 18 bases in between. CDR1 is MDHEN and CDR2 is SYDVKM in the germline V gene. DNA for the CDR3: TGTGCCAGCAGTTCCCAACCTATCGCCGTAGCAACTAATGAAAAACTGTTTTTT. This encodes CASSSQPIAVATNEKLFF.

CDR3 sequence reads: CASSDSREVGELFF. In nucleotides, the CDR3 is TGTGCCAGCAGTGATTCCAGGGAAGTTGGGGAGCTGTTTTTT. This sequence joins TRBV6-1 and TRBJ2-2, with a possible D match to TRBD1 (5 bases). The ends were cut back, 3 bases at V and 8 bases at J, with 13 bases in the middle. The CDR3 spans 14 residues. From germline, CDR1 is MNHNS and CDR2 SASEGT.

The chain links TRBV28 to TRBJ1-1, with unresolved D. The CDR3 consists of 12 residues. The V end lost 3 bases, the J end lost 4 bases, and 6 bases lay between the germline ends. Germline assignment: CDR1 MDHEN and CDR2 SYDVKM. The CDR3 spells CASSFSRTEAFF. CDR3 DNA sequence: TGTGCCAGCAGTTTTAGTCGCACTGAAGCTTTCTTT.

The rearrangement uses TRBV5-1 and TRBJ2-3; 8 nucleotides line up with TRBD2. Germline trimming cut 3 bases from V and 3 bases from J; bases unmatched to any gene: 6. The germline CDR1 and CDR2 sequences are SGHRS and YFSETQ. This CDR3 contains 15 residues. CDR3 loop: CASSSGGGATDTQYF. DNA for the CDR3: TGCGCCAGCAGCTCGGGAGGGGGGGCGACAGATACGCAGTATTTT.

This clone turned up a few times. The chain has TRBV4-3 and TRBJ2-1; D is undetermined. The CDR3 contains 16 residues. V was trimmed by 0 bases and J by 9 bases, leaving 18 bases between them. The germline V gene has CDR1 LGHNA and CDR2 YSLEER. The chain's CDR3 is CASSQDPYRKSGEQFF. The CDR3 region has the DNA TGCGCCAGCAGCCAAGATCCGTACCGAAAATCGGGTGAGCAGTTCTTC.

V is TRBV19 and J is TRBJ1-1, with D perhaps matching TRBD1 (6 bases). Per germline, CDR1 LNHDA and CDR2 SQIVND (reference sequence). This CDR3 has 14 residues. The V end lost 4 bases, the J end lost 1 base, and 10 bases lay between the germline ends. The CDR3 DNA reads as TGTGCCAGTAGTACCGGGACAACGAACACTGAAGCTTTCTTT. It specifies CASSTGTTNTEAFF.

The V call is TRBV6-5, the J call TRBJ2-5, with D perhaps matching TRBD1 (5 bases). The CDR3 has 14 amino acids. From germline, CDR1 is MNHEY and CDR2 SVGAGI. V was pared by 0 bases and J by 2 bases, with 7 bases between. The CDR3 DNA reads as TGTGCCAGCAGTTACTCGACAGCTCAAGAGACCCAGTACTTC. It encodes CASSYSTAQETQYF.

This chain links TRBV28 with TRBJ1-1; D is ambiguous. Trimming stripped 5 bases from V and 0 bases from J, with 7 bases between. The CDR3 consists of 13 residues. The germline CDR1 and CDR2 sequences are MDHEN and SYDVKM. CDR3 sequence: CASSRLLNTEAFF. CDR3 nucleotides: TGTGCCAGCAGTAGACTACTGAACACTGAAGCTTTCTTT.

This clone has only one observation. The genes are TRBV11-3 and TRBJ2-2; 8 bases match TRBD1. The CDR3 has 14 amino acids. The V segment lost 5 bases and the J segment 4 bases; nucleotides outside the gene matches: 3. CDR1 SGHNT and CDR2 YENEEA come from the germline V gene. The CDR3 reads CASSPTGATGELFF. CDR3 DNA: TGTGCCAGCAGCCCGACAGGGGCCACCGGGGAGCTGTTTTTT.

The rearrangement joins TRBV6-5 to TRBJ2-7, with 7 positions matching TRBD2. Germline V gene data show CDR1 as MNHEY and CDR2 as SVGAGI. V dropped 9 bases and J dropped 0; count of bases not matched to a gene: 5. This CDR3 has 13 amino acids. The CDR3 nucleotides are TGTGCCAGTGGACTAGGACCCTCCTACGAGCAGTACGTC. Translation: CASGLGPSYEQYV.

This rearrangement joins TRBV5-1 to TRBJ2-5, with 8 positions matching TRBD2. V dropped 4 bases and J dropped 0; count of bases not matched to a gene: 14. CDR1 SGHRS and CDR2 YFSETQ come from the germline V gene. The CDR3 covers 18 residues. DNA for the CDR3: TGCGCCAGCAGCGACGCTAGCGGGCCAGCTGTGTACCAAGAGACCCAGTACTTC. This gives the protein CASSDASGPAVYQETQYF.

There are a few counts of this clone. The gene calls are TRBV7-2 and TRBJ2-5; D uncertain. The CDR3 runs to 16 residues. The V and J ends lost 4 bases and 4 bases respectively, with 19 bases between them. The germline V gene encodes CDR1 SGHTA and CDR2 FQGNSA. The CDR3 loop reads CASSSFLKTTGETQYF. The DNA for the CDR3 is TGTGCCAGCAGCTCTTTCTTGAAAACTACCGGAGAGACCCAGTACTTC.

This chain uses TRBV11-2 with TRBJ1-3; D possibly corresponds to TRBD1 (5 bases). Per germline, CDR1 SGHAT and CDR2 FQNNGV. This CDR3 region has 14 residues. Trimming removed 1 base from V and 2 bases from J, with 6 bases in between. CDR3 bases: TGTGCCAGCAGCTTAGGACAGACTGGAAACACCATATATTTT. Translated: CASSLGQTGNTIYF.

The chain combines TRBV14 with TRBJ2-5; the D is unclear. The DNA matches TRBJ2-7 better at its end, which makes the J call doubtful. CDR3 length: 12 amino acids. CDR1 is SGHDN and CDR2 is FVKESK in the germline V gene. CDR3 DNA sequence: TGTGCCAGCAGCAAAGCACCCTACGAGCAGTACTTC. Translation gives CASSKAPYEQYF.

CDR3 DNA: TGTGCCAGTCGGTCCTCATTAAGACTAGCGACCACGGGGGATGAGCAGTTCTTC. This sequence encodes CASRSSLRLATTGDEQFF. This chain joins TRBV2 and TRBJ2-1; 8 nucleotides match TRBD2. CDR1 is SNHLY, CDR2 FYNNEI, per germline. This CDR3 spans 18 amino acids. V lost 9 bases and J lost 8; bases outside the gene matches: 24.

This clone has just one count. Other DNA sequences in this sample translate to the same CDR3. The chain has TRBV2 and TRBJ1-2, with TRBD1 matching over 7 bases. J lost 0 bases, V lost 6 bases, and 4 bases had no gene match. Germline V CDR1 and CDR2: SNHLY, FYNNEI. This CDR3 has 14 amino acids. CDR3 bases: TGTGCCAGCAGCCCCGGGACAGCTAACTATGGCTACACCTTC. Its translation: CASSPGTANYGYTF.

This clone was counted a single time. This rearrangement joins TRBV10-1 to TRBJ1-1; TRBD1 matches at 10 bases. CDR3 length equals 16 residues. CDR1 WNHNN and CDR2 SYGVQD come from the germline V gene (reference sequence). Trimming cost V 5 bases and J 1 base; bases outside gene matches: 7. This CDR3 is CASSSDRGNGNTEAFF. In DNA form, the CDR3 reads TGCGCCAGCAGTTCGGACAGGGGGAACGGGAACACTGAAGCTTTCTTT.

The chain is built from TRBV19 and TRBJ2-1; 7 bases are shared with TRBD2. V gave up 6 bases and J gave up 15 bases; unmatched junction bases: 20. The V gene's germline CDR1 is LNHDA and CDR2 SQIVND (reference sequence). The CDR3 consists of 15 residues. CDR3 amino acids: CASSPPGRKVEWRFF. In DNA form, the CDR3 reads TGTGCCAGTAGCCCGCCCGGGAGGAAAGTTGAATGGAGGTTCTTC.

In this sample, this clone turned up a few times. CDR3 region: CASSYSPGPQETQYF. CDR3 sequence (DNA): TGTGCCAGCAGTTACTCTCCAGGTCCCCAAGAGACCCAGTACTTC. The chain couples TRBV6-5 to TRBJ2-5; D is uncertain. The CDR3 spans 15 residues. In germline, CDR1 is MNHEY, CDR2 SVGAGI. The V and J ends lost 0 bases and 1 base respectively, with 9 bases between them.

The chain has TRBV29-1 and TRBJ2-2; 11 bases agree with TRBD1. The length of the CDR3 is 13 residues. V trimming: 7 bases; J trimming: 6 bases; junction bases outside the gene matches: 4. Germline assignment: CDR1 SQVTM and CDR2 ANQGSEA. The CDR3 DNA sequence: TGCAGCGCCCGGGGACAGGGGGCCGGGGAGCTGTTTTTT. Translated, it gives CSARGQGAGELFF.

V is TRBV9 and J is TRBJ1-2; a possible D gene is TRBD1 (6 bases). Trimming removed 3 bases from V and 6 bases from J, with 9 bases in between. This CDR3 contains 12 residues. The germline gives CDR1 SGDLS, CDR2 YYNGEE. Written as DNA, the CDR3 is TGTGCCAGCAGCGGCACAGGGCATGGCTACACCTTC. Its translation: CASSGTGHGYTF.

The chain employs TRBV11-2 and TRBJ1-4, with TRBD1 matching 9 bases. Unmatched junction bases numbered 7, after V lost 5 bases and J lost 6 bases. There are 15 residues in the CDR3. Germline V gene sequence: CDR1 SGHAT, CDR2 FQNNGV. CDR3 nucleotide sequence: TGTGCCAGCAGCCCCGGGACAGGGCTGGATGAAAAACTGTTTTTT. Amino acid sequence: CASSPGTGLDEKLFF.

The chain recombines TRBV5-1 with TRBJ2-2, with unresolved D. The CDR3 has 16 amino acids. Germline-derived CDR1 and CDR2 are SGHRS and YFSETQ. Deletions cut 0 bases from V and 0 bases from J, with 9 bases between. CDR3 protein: CASSLVARSNTGELFF. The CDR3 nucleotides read TGCGCCAGCAGCTTGGTCGCTAGGTCGAACACCGGGGAGCTGTTTTTT.

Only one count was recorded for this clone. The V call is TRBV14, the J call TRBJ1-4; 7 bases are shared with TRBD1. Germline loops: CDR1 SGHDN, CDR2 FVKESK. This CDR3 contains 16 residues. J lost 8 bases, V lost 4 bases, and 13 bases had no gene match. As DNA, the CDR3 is TGTGCCAGCAGCCCGCCCGGGCCCGTCAGGGGGGAAAAACTGTTTTTT. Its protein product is CASSPPGPVRGEKLFF.

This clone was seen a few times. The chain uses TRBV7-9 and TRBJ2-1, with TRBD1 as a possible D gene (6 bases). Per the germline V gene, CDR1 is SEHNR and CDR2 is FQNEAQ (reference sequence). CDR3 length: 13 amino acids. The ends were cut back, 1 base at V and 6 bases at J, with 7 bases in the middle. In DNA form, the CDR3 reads TGTGCCAGCAGCTTAGTGGGGGCCAATGAGCAGTTCTTC. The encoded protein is CASSLVGANEQFF.